A selection of T cell receptor beta chains follows, all from one sample in a study of shared T cell receptors in the human thymus. Data came from immunoSEQ multiplex PCR; TCRdb stores just in-frame clones and leaves some out. The sample lists 700,000 or so clones; 70% to 90% were seen once. These data were also filed under a second study, of human thymus T cells.

Sequences were obtained from thymocytes. These receptors all stem from a girl under three years old with a congenital heart defect. The CDR3 runs from the conserved cysteine through the conserved F or W. The order of the fields is CDR3 DNA, CDR3 protein, V gene, D gene, J gene, clone size. A D gene is named only where the DNA matches it firmly. A row's size may be missing; if present it is once, few, many or a size class.

CDR3 DNA: TGCGCCAGCAGCCAAGAAATTTCGACAGAGGTTCCGTGCGATCAGCCCCAGCATTTT
CDR3 protein: CASSQEISTEVPCDQPQHF
V gene: TRBV4-1
D gene: -
J gene: TRBJ1-5
clone size: -

CDR3 DNA: TGCGCCAGCAGCTTGTTGCAGTCCAACTATGGCTACACCTTC
CDR3 protein: CASSLLQSNYGYTF
V gene: TRBV5-1
D gene: -
J gene: TRBJ1-2
clone size: -

CDR3 DNA: TGTGCCAGCCCTCGGGACACCCAGCGGGAGTCACCCCTCCACTTT
CDR3 protein: CASPRDTQRESPLHF
V gene: TRBV6-5
D gene: -
J gene: TRBJ1-6
clone size: -

CDR3 DNA: TGTGCCACCCACGGGGCGGGGAATACAGGACTTGAGACTGAAGCTTTCTTT
CDR3 protein: CATHGAGNTGLETEAFF
V gene: TRBV2
D gene: -
J gene: TRBJ1-1
clone size: -

CDR3 DNA: TGTGCCATCGGACTAGCGGGGGGTATATCCTCCTACAATGAGCAGTTCTTC
CDR3 protein: CAIGLAGGISSYNEQFF
V gene: TRBV10-3
D gene: TRBD2
J gene: TRBJ2-1
clone size: -

CDR3 DNA: TGTGCCAGCCGGGACAGGCCCCCGGCGAACACTGAGGCTTTCTTT
CDR3 protein: CASRDRPPANTEAFF
V gene: TRBV6-5
D gene: TRBD1
J gene: TRBJ1-1
clone size: -

CDR3 DNA: TGTGCCATCAGTGAATGGGAACAGGAGTGGGGCTACACCTTC
CDR3 protein: CAISEWEQEWGYTF
V gene: TRBV10-3
D gene: -
J gene: TRBJ1-2
clone size: -

CDR3 DNA: TGTGCCAGCAGCTTAGTCGGGGGGCCTAATGAAAAACTGTTTTTT
CDR3 protein: CASSLVGGPNEKLFF
V gene: TRBV11-1
D gene: -
J gene: TRBJ1-4
clone size: -

CDR3 DNA: TGTGCCAGCAGTGGGGACAGGGAAGGACAGCCCCAGCATTTT
CDR3 protein: CASSGDREGQPQHF
V gene: TRBV25-1
D gene: TRBD1
J gene: TRBJ1-5
clone size: -

CDR3 DNA: TGTGCTAGTGGTTTGGGAAAAGAAGCGGGGGAGGGTGCAGATACGCAGTATTTT
CDR3 protein: CASGLGKEAGEGADTQYF
V gene: TRBV12-5
D gene: TRBD2
J gene: TRBJ2-3
clone size: -

CDR3 DNA: TGTGCCGGCAGAACAGGGTTGGGCACCGGGGAGCTGTTTTTT
CDR3 protein: CAGRTGLGTGELFF
V gene: TRBV2
D gene: -
J gene: TRBJ2-2
clone size: -

CDR3 DNA: TGTGCCAGCAGTGAAGTGGGGACAGGGGGTCAGCCCCAGCATTTT
CDR3 protein: CASSEVGTGGQPQHF
V gene: TRBV6-1
D gene: TRBD1
J gene: TRBJ1-5
clone size: -

CDR3 DNA: TGTGCCAGTCACTACCGGGATCACTACGAGACCCAGTACTTC
CDR3 protein: CASHYRDHYETQYF
V gene: TRBV19
D gene: -
J gene: TRBJ2-5
clone size: -

CDR3 DNA: TGCGCCAGCAGTGAGTCGGGACTTAGACAGGGGAGGGCCTACGAGCAGTACTTC
CDR3 protein: CASSESGLRQGRAYEQYF
V gene: TRBV10-2
D gene: -
J gene: TRBJ2-7
clone size: -

CDR3 DNA: TGTGCCAGCCGGGGCAGGGAGGGCCCGGATGGCTACACCTTC
CDR3 protein: CASRGREGPDGYTF
V gene: TRBV2
D gene: -
J gene: TRBJ1-2
clone size: -

CDR3 DNA: TGTGCCAGCGGTCAAGTCCCCGGGATCGGCGAGGCGAGGCAGTACTTC
CDR3 protein: CASGQVPGIGEARQYF
V gene: TRBV5-6
D gene: -
J gene: TRBJ2-7
clone size: -

CDR3 DNA: TGTGCCAGCAGTGGTCGACAGGGCTTTAATTCACCCCTCCACTTT
CDR3 protein: CASSGRQGFNSPLHF
V gene: TRBV28
D gene: TRBD1
J gene: TRBJ1-6
clone size: -

CDR3 DNA: TGTGCCAGCAGCTTAGTACTAGCGGGGGGTTACAATGAGCAGTTCTTC
CDR3 protein: CASSLVLAGGYNEQFF
V gene: TRBV7-9
D gene: TRBD2
J gene: TRBJ2-1
clone size: -

CDR3 DNA: TGCGCCAGCAGCCAAGCGGAGGGTACCGGGGAGCTGTTTTTT
CDR3 protein: CASSQAEGTGELFF
V gene: TRBV4-3
D gene: -
J gene: TRBJ2-2
clone size: -

CDR3 DNA: TGTGCCAGCTCTCTTCTAGGCGTTCAGTCCCCCCGTGAGGATGGCTACACCTTC
CDR3 protein: CASSLLGVQSPREDGYTF
V gene: TRBV5-4
D gene: -
J gene: TRBJ1-2
clone size: -

CDR3 DNA: TGTGCCAGCAGCGTAACTCCGAGGACTGAAGCTTTCTTT
CDR3 protein: CASSVTPRTEAFF
V gene: TRBV11-3
D gene: -
J gene: TRBJ1-1
clone size: -

CDR3 DNA: TGTGCTAGTGGTCCCGGACAGGGCCCATCGTTTAATGAAAAACTGTTTTTT
CDR3 protein: CASGPGQGPSFNEKLFF
V gene: TRBV12-5
D gene: TRBD1
J gene: TRBJ1-4
clone size: -

CDR3 DNA: TGTGCCAGCAGGGAACCAACAGGGAACCATGGCTACACCTTC
CDR3 protein: CASREPTGNHGYTF
V gene: TRBV7-9
D gene: -
J gene: TRBJ1-2
clone size: -

CDR3 DNA: TGCGCCAGCAGCTACCAGGGGGAGCCAAACACTGAAGCTTTCTTT
CDR3 protein: CASSYQGEPNTEAFF
V gene: TRBV5-1
D gene: TRBD1
J gene: TRBJ1-1
clone size: -

CDR3 DNA: TGTGCCAGCAGTGAAGCTGGGGCAGGGGGAGGGAACACTGAAGCTTTCTTT
CDR3 protein: CASSEAGAGGGNTEAFF
V gene: TRBV6-1
D gene: TRBD1
J gene: TRBJ1-1
clone size: -

CDR3 DNA: TGCGCCAGCAGTCTGGGCTCCGGGGTCACAGATACGCAGTATTTT
CDR3 protein: CASSLGSGVTDTQYF
V gene: TRBV10-1
D gene: -
J gene: TRBJ2-3
clone size: -

CDR3 DNA: TGTGCCAGCAGCACCAAGGACAGCTATCAGCCCCAGCATTTT
CDR3 protein: CASSTKDSYQPQHF
V gene: TRBV7-9
D gene: -
J gene: TRBJ1-5
clone size: -

CDR3 DNA: TGTGCCAGCAGTGAACAAGGAACAGGGGTGAGCTTC
CDR3 protein: CASSEQGTGVSF
V gene: TRBV25-1
D gene: TRBD1
J gene: TRBJ1-2
clone size: once

CDR3 DNA: TGTGCCAGCAGCCCACACTCGGCAGGAAACTATGGCTACACCTTC
CDR3 protein: CASSPHSAGNYGYTF
V gene: TRBV7-9
D gene: -
J gene: TRBJ1-2
clone size: once

CDR3 DNA: TGTGCCAGCAGTGAGGCGGTTACTAACTATGGCTACACCTTC
CDR3 protein: CASSEAVTNYGYTF
V gene: TRBV25-1
D gene: -
J gene: TRBJ1-2
clone size: -

CDR3 DNA: TGCGCCAGCAGTGAGTCCAGGCAGGGCACCGGGGAGCTGTTTTTT
CDR3 protein: CASSESRQGTGELFF
V gene: TRBV10-1
D gene: -
J gene: TRBJ2-2
clone size: -

CDR3 DNA: TGTGCCAGCAGCTTGGAGGGGGGGGAGGCGTCCTACGAGCAGTACTTC
CDR3 protein: CASSLEGGEASYEQYF
V gene: TRBV5-5
D gene: -
J gene: TRBJ2-7
clone size: -

CDR3 DNA: TGTGCCAGCAGTTTTGGTAAACAGGGTGAGAATCAGCCCCAGCATTTT
CDR3 protein: CASSFGKQGENQPQHF
V gene: TRBV2
D gene: -
J gene: TRBJ1-5
clone size: -

CDR3 DNA: TGTGCCAGCAGTGAAGGCTCCAGGGGGAACACTGAAGCTTTCTTT
CDR3 protein: CASSEGSRGNTEAFF
V gene: TRBV2
D gene: -
J gene: TRBJ1-1
clone size: -

CDR3 DNA: TGTGCCAGCAGGCCACCTCAGGGCTACGAGCAGTACTTC
CDR3 protein: CASRPPQGYEQYF
V gene: TRBV28
D gene: -
J gene: TRBJ2-7
clone size: few

CDR3 DNA: TGTGCCAGCTCACCGTCTGGCGGGCGCAGGAGTCTTCGGGGAGAGACCCAGTACTTC
CDR3 protein: CASSPSGGRRSLRGETQYF
V gene: TRBV18
D gene: -
J gene: TRBJ2-5
clone size: -

CDR3 DNA: TGTGCCAGTAGTGCCCGACGGAGGAACACTGAAGCTTTCTTT
CDR3 protein: CASSARRRNTEAFF
V gene: TRBV19
D gene: -
J gene: TRBJ1-1
clone size: -

CDR3 DNA: TGCAGCGTTGTAGTGCCACCCAGGGGGGACACTGAAGCTTTCTTT
CDR3 protein: CSVVVPPRGDTEAFF
V gene: TRBV29-1
D gene: TRBD1
J gene: TRBJ1-1
clone size: few

CDR3 DNA: TGCGCCAGCAGCTTGGGACCTATCACAGGGTTTATGGAAAAACTGTTTTTT
CDR3 protein: CASSLGPITGFMEKLFF
V gene: TRBV5-1
D gene: -
J gene: TRBJ1-4
clone size: -

CDR3 DNA: TGTGCCAGCAGTTTAGGAATTCGGACAGGGCGACTTCAAGAGACCCAGTACTTC
CDR3 protein: CASSLGIRTGRLQETQYF
V gene: TRBV27
D gene: TRBD1
J gene: TRBJ2-5
clone size: -

CDR3 DNA: TGTGCCAGCAGAGTTGAGCGCCGGGGGGGAAGTACTGAAGCTTTCTTT
CDR3 protein: CASRVERRGGSTEAFF
V gene: TRBV27
D gene: -
J gene: TRBJ1-1
clone size: -

CDR3 DNA: TGTGCCAGCAGTTCGCTGGGACAGTACCCTTATGGCTACACCTTC
CDR3 protein: CASSSLGQYPYGYTF
V gene: TRBV6-6
D gene: TRBD1
J gene: TRBJ1-2
clone size: -

CDR3 DNA: TGTGCCAGCAGCCAACCGGTAGCCAAAAACATTCAGTACTTC
CDR3 protein: CASSQPVAKNIQYF
V gene: TRBV4-2
D gene: -
J gene: TRBJ2-4
clone size: -

CDR3 DNA: TGTGCCAGCAGTCCGCGAGGGCACTCCTACGAGCAGTACTTC
CDR3 protein: CASSPRGHSYEQYF
V gene: TRBV28
D gene: -
J gene: TRBJ2-7
clone size: -

CDR3 DNA: TGTGCCAGCAGCTTAAGGGGAAAAAGGCGTTCACCCCTCCACTTT
CDR3 protein: CASSLRGKRRSPLHF
V gene: TRBV7-9
D gene: -
J gene: TRBJ1-6
clone size: -

CDR3 DNA: TGTGCCAGCAGTTTAAGACAGGGGGTTAAAAATTCCTATGGCTACACCTTC
CDR3 protein: CASSLRQGVKNSYGYTF
V gene: TRBV28
D gene: TRBD1
J gene: TRBJ1-2
clone size: -

CDR3 DNA: TGTGCCAGCAGTCCCGGACAGGGGAGACAGCCCCAGCATTTT
CDR3 protein: CASSPGQGRQPQHF
V gene: TRBV6-5
D gene: TRBD1
J gene: TRBJ1-5
clone size: few

CDR3 DNA: TGTGCCAGTAGTACCCGAGGGGACAGGGGGCTGGCCAAAAACATTCAGTACTTC
CDR3 protein: CASSTRGDRGLAKNIQYF
V gene: TRBV19
D gene: TRBD1
J gene: TRBJ2-4
clone size: -

CDR3 DNA: TGTGCCAGCAGTGAAAACAGAGCCAATTCACCCCTCCACTTT
CDR3 protein: CASSENRANSPLHF
V gene: TRBV2
D gene: -
J gene: TRBJ1-6
clone size: -

CDR3 DNA: TGTGCCAGCAGACTCGAGGACAGGGGGGACTACGAGCAGTACTTC
CDR3 protein: CASRLEDRGDYEQYF
V gene: TRBV6-1
D gene: TRBD1
J gene: TRBJ2-7
clone size: -

CDR3 DNA: TGCAGCGTTGCTATGGACAGGGCAGGAACTGAAGCTTTCTTT
CDR3 protein: CSVAMDRAGTEAFF
V gene: TRBV29-1
D gene: TRBD1
J gene: TRBJ1-1
clone size: -

CDR3 DNA: TGCGCCAGCAGTCTACTCGGGGACACCAAGAACACTGAAGCTTTCTTT
CDR3 protein: CASSLLGDTKNTEAFF
V gene: TRBV5-1
D gene: -
J gene: TRBJ1-1
clone size: -

CDR3 DNA: TGTGCCAGCAGTCCTCCCGGGACAGGGGTCGAGCAGTACTTC
CDR3 protein: CASSPPGTGVEQYF
V gene: TRBV27
D gene: TRBD1
J gene: TRBJ2-7
clone size: -

CDR3 DNA: TGTGCCAGTAGTGTTTTGACAGGGGGGAATGAAAAACTGTTTTTT
CDR3 protein: CASSVLTGGNEKLFF
V gene: TRBV19
D gene: TRBD1
J gene: TRBJ1-4
clone size: few

CDR3 DNA: TGTGCCAGCAGCCGTCCGGGGGTGGGCACAGATACGCAGTATTTT
CDR3 protein: CASSRPGVGTDTQYF
V gene: TRBV28
D gene: -
J gene: TRBJ2-3
clone size: once

CDR3 DNA: TGTGCCAGCAGCACCCGGGACAGCTACGAGCAGTACTTC
CDR3 protein: CASSTRDSYEQYF
V gene: TRBV5-4
D gene: TRBD1
J gene: TRBJ2-7
clone size: -

CDR3 DNA: TGTGCCAGCCGATCGTTATGGGGCCCGACCGACTATGGCTACACCTTC
CDR3 protein: CASRSLWGPTDYGYTF
V gene: TRBV28
D gene: -
J gene: TRBJ1-2
clone size: -

CDR3 DNA: TGTGCCAGCAGCTTGGAAGCGGGGATACCCTACGAGCAGTACTTC
CDR3 protein: CASSLEAGIPYEQYF
V gene: TRBV5-4
D gene: TRBD2
J gene: TRBJ2-7
clone size: once